This T cell receptor beta chain was documented in a study of OX40 agonist ivuxolimab in advanced cancers. Whole-study context: Age averaged 60 years (range roughly 20 to 90), and roughly 82% were male.

With autoimmune disease history or systemic immunosuppression, patients were excluded. Blood specimens came from baseline, cycle 4 day 1, and cycle 7 day 1. Study-level findings and limits: Relative to CD4+, CD8+ T cells held more expanded clones on average.

Trimming stripped 5 bases from V and 5 bases from J, with 10 bases between. The CDR3 is 13 residues long. Germline CDR1 is SGHTA and CDR2 is FQGTGA. Profiling relied on immunoSEQ multiplex PCR, and the TCRdb table lists in-frame clones only, not all of them. Here the sample spans about 79,000 clones, about 94% being singletons. About this clone: The antigen remains undetermined.

The sequencing here drew on CD4+ or CD8+ T cells sorted from blood, taken in a trial of the OX40 agonist ivuxolimab. V gene TRBV7-3 combines with J gene TRBJ2-1; D may correspond to TRBD1 or TRBD2 (5 bases each). This TCR came from an adult with an advanced solid tumor such as melanoma, head and neck, liver or kidney cancer. CDR3 residues: CASSRGPDNEQFF. The DNA for the CDR3 is TGTGCCAGCAGCCGGGGACCAGACAATGAGCAGTTCTTC.